These 23 T cell receptor beta chains were sequenced from one sample in a study of CD8+ T cells in alopecia areata. RNA was isolated and reverse transcribed to cDNA, the sequencing template. Clones were read by immunoSEQ multiplex PCR, and TCRdb kept only the in-frame ones, dropping some. The sample yields a few hundred thousand clones, about 61% seen once. The material sequenced was CD8+ T cells sorted from blood. The receptors come from a human donor in good health.

This clone was seen a handful of times. The V gene is TRBV4-2, the J gene TRBJ2-7; D remains unclear. Trimming pared 2 bases from V and 3 bases from J, leaving 8 bases between. CDR1 and CDR2 (germline): LGHNA, YNFKEQ. This CDR3 spans 13 amino acids. Here the CDR3 reads CASSQLGNYEQYF. The CDR3 coding sequence is TGTGCCAGCAGCCAACTCGGCAACTACGAGCAGTACTTC.

V and J are TRBV5-6 and TRBJ2-7; 12 nucleotides align to TRBD1. The CDR3 spans 15 residues. Germline values: CDR1 SGHDT, CDR2 YYEEEE. With 5 bases clipped from V and 2 bases from J, the junction kept 5 bases outside the gene matches. CDR3 sequence: CASRGTGGFAYEQYF. The CDR3 DNA reads as TGTGCCAGCAGAGGGACAGGGGGCTTCGCCTACGAGCAGTACTTC. The full variable domain, its missing parts supplied by reference TRBV5-6 and TRBJ2-7, is DAGVTQSPTHLIKTRGQQVTLRCSPKSGHDTVSWYQQALGQGPQFIFQYYEEEERQRGNFPDRFSGHQFPNYSSELNVNALLLGDSALYLCASRGTGGFAYEQYFGPGTRLTVT.

This clone appeared a few times. This chain connects TRBV5-4 to TRBJ2-5; D gene ambiguous. CDR3 length: 11 residues. Germline CDR1 SGHNT, CDR2 YYREEE (reference sequence). Between the trimmed V and J ends, which lost 2 bases and 2 bases, there was a span of 1 base. Written as DNA, the CDR3 is TGTGCCAGCAGCTTACAAGAGACCCAGTACTTC. This encodes CASSLQETQYF.

This clone was seen a few times. The CDR3 loop reads CASSPPGGKRETQYF. In DNA form, the CDR3 reads TGTGCCAGCAGTCCCCCCGGGGGGAAACGGGAGACCCAGTACTTC. The genes are TRBV25-1 and TRBJ2-5, with 7 bases fitting TRBD2. The CDR3 sequence is 15 residues long. Germline CDR1 and CDR2: MGHDK and SYGVNS. J was trimmed by 5 bases and V by 5 bases; bases with no gene match: 11.

The chain has TRBV9 and TRBJ1-1, with D possibly TRBD1 on 5 matching bases. Deletions cut 0 bases from V and 4 bases from J, with 10 bases between. Germline-derived CDR1 and CDR2 are SGDLS and YYNGEE. The length of the CDR3 is 14 residues. This CDR3 reads CASSVEGTGTEAFF. The CDR3 region has the DNA TGTGCCAGCAGCGTAGAAGGGACGGGCACTGAAGCTTTCTTT.

This clone was seen a handful of times. The chain links TRBV11-2 to TRBJ2-3; TRBD2 matches 15 bases. The CDR3 covers 16 residues. Germline CDR1 is SGHAT and CDR2 is FQNNGV. V lost 5 bases and J lost 1; bases outside the gene matches: 1. CDR3 amino acids: CASSGTSGGRTDTQYF. The CDR3 bases are TGTGCCAGCAGCGGGACTAGCGGGGGGCGCACAGATACGCAGTATTTT.

This chain links TRBV6-5 with TRBJ1-4, with 9 nucleotides matching TRBD1. CDR1 and CDR2 from the germline V gene are MNHEY and SVGAGI. This CDR3 is 14 amino acids long. Trimming removed 6 bases from V and 5 bases from J; junction bases left unmatched: 4. CDR3 bases: TGTGCCAGCAGAGGGGACAGGGAGAATGAAAAACTGTTTTTT. This translates into CASRGDRENEKLFF.

The chain links TRBV25-1 to TRBJ1-2, with unresolved D. This CDR3 region has 14 residues. V shed 2 bases and J shed 1 base, with 8 bases lying between them. From germline, CDR1 is MGHDK and CDR2 SYGVNS. In nucleotides, the CDR3 is TGTGCCAGCAGTGAAAACAGTCTTAACTATGGCTACACCTTC. As protein: CASSENSLNYGYTF.

The V and J genes are TRBV6-5 and TRBJ1-2, with TRBD1 matching 7 bases. The ends lost 6 bases at V and 2 bases at J; junction bases unmatched: 3. Germline values: CDR1 MNHEY, CDR2 SVGAGI. This CDR3 has 13 amino acids. The CDR3 bases are TGTGCCAGCAGCTCACAGGGGAACTATGGCTACACCTTC. Amino acids: CASSSQGNYGYTF.

This sequence joins TRBV30 and TRBJ2-7, with 8 bases aligning to TRBD1. The CDR3 covers 19 residues. V lost 2 bases, J lost 6 bases, and 24 bases stayed unmatched. Germline assignment: CDR1 GTSNPN and CDR2 SVGIG (reference sequence). The CDR3 DNA is TGTGCCTGGAGTCCTCACAGGGGGACAGGAGGCCCCTCGCTACGCGAGCAGTACTTC. Translation gives CAWSPHRGTGGPSLREQYF.

V is TRBV5-6 and J is TRBJ2-7, with 9 bases identical to TRBD1. The CDR3 consists of 15 residues. With V trimmed by 0 bases and J by 4 bases, 5 bases remained unmatched. The germline gives CDR1 SGHDT, CDR2 YYEEEE. The CDR3 DNA is TGTGCCAGCAGCTTGGGGGACAGGGAGCAATACGAGCAGTACTTC. It codes for CASSLGDREQYEQYF.

This clone has more than one count but fewer than ten. The V call is TRBV29-1, the J call TRBJ2-7; D unclear. This CDR3 region has 15 residues. V lost 2 bases to trimming and J lost 3 bases, with 17 bases between them. Germline V gene data show CDR1 as SQVTM and CDR2 as ANQGSEA. CDR3 bases: TGCAGCGTTGAACCCTCGGATAGGGAAGGCTACGAGCAGTACTTC. As protein: CSVEPSDREGYEQYF.

The chain employs TRBV11-2 and TRBJ2-3; D may be TRBD2 (7 bases). Germline V gives CDR1 SGHAT, CDR2 FQNNGV. This CDR3 contains 15 residues. Trimming took off 0 bases at V and 4 bases at J, with 11 bases between the two ends. The CDR3 reads CASSLERGRADTQYF. The CDR3, as DNA: TGTGCCAGCAGCTTAGAGAGGGGGAGGGCAGATACGCAGTATTTT.

This rearrangement joins TRBV29-1 to TRBJ1-1; 9 bases agree with TRBD1. Germline V gene data show CDR1 as SQVTM and CDR2 as ANQGSEA. The CDR3 consists of 13 residues. V lost 2 bases, J lost 5 bases, and 3 bases stayed unmatched. The CDR3 loop is CSVERTGETEAFF. CDR3 in DNA: TGCAGCGTTGAAAGGACAGGGGAGACTGAAGCTTTCTTT. Full variable domain (outside the CDR3, taken from reference TRBV29-1 and TRBJ1-1): SAVISQKPSRDICQRGTSLTIQCQVDSQVTMMFWYRQQPGQSLTLIATANQGSEATYESGFVIDKFPISRPNLTFSTLTVSNMSPEDSSIYLCSVERTGETEAFFGQGTRLTVV.

The V gene is TRBV27, the J gene TRBJ2-7; 11 nucleotides match TRBD1. The CDR3 is 16 amino acids. The V gene's germline CDR1 is MNHEY and CDR2 SMNVEV (reference sequence). V lost 4 bases, J lost 3 bases, and 8 bases stayed unmatched. CDR3 in amino acids: CASSSDAGTGGYEQYF. The CDR3 DNA follows: TGTGCCAGCAGTTCGGACGCCGGGACAGGGGGCTACGAGCAGTACTTC.

This clone was observed a few times. This chain connects TRBV19 to TRBJ2-1; D call uncertain. Germline CDR1 is LNHDA and CDR2 is SQIVND (reference sequence). Trimming took 10 bases from V and 7 from J, leaving 11 bases between them. This CDR3 is built from 11 residues. The CDR3 spells CATWISNEQFF. CDR3 nucleotides: TGTGCCACCTGGATTTCGAATGAGCAGTTCTTC.

Remarks on this clone: Other DNA sequences from this sample encode an identical CDR3 as well. This chain connects TRBV13 to TRBJ1-5, with 7 bases matching TRBD1. Germline-derived CDR1 and CDR2 are PRHDT and FYEKMQ (reference sequence). The CDR3 covers 14 residues. The trim removed 0 bases at V and 7 bases at J, leaving 3 bases unmatched. The CDR3 nucleotides are TGTGCCAGCAGCTTAGGGACAGGGAGACAGCCCCAGCATTTT. Its protein is CASSLGTGRQPQHF. The full variable domain, in which reference TRBV13 and TRBJ1-5 provide the parts outside the CDR3, is AAGVIQSPRHLIKEKRETATLKCYPIPRHDTVYWYQQGPGQDPQFLISFYEKMQSDKGSIPDRFSAQQFSDYHSELNMSSLELGDSALYFCASSLGTGRQPQHFGDGTRLSIL.

The gene calls are TRBV27 and TRBJ1-2; D call uncertain. Germline V gives CDR1 MNHEY, CDR2 SMNVEV (reference sequence). The CDR3 is 13 residues long. V was clipped by 2 bases and J by 2 bases, with 6 bases between them. The CDR3 DNA is TGTGCCAGCAGTTTACGCATAAACTATGGCTACACCTTC. Its translation: CASSLRINYGYTF.

This clone was counted once. The chain recombines TRBV29-1 with TRBJ2-5, with D possibly being TRBD2 (6 bases). V shed 6 bases and J shed 2 bases, with 7 bases lying between them. The V gene's germline CDR1 is SQVTM and CDR2 ANQGSEA. CDR3 size: 11 residues. The CDR3 here is CSVGTQETQYF. In DNA form, the CDR3 reads TGCAGCGTCGGGACTCAAGAGACCCAGTACTTC.

The CDR3 region is CASSDDRPLNGYTF. The CDR3, as DNA: TGTGCCAGCAGCGACGACAGGCCGCTAAATGGCTACACCTTC. The rearrangement links TRBV7-9 to TRBJ1-2, with D perhaps matching TRBD1 (6 bases). Between the trimmed V and J ends, which lost 5 bases and 6 bases, there was a span of 16 bases. Germline values: CDR1 SEHNR, CDR2 FQNEAQ (reference sequence). The CDR3 extends over 14 amino acids.

This rearrangement joins TRBV15 to TRBJ1-2, with a weak D call TRBD1 (5 bases). Trimming cost V 3 bases and J 0 bases, with 11 bases left between them. The CDR3 sequence is 15 residues long. Germline V lookup: CDR1 LNHNV, CDR2 YYDKDF (reference sequence). DNA of the CDR3: TGTGCCACCAGCAGGGGGGAAGGGTCTAACTATGGCTACACCTTC. It translates to CATSRGEGSNYGYTF.

The rearrangement uses TRBV2 and TRBJ2-7; maybe TRBD2 (5 bases). The CDR3 is 12 amino acids. The V and J ends lost 6 bases and 7 bases respectively, with 13 bases between them. Germline values: CDR1 SNHLY, CDR2 FYNNEI. CDR3 sequence reads: CASSDGRDEQYF. CDR3 sequence (DNA): TGTGCCAGCAGCGACGGCCGGGATGAGCAGTACTTC.

V and J are TRBV5-6 and TRBJ1-5, with 7 nucleotides matching TRBD1. Germline V gives CDR1 SGHDT, CDR2 YYEEEE. The CDR3 runs to 15 residues. Losses at the gene ends were 4 bases for V and 4 bases for J; bases not matched to a gene: 8. Here the CDR3 reads CASSLGQDWNQPQHF. In DNA form, the CDR3 reads TGTGCCAGCAGCCTCGGACAGGACTGGAATCAGCCCCAGCATTTT.